This TCR beta chain was recorded in a study of blood T cell repertoires in COVID-19. The overall study: Specimens from acute and convalescent COVID-19 originated in the United States, Italy and Spain. PBMCs, B-cell-depleted T cells, or T cells were the source of the cDNA or gDNA that made up the material.

Some clones are missing from TCRdb's copy, which holds only in-frame ones; the method was immunoSEQ multiplex PCR. The sample has 25,000 to 35,000 clones, 75% to 90% seen once; the top ten hold under 30%. From germline, CDR1 is SEHNR and CDR2 FQNEAQ (reference sequence). This CDR3 has 12 amino acids. V dropped 4 bases and J dropped 7 bases, with 8 bases sitting between them. This clone was observed once. Sequenced input: peripheral blood. J is TRBJ1-5 and V is TRBV7-9; no clear D. The receptor's source is a man at least 80 years old with acute or convalescent COVID-19. In nucleotides, the CDR3 is TGTGCCAGCAGCTCTGGAGAGCAGCCCCAGCATTTT. This sequence encodes CASSSGEQPQHF. The whole variable domain, filled in from reference TRBV7-9 and TRBJ1-5, reads DTGVSQNPRHKITKRGQNVTFRCDPISEHNRLYWYRQTLGQGPEFLTYFQNEAQLEKSRLLSDRFSAERPKGSFSTLEIQRTEQGDSAMYLCASSSGEQPQHFGDGTRLSIL.